The clone carrying this T cell receptor beta chain was recorded many times. V trimming: 5 bases; J trimming: 3 bases; junction bases outside the gene matches: 6. Germline V gene sequence: CDR1 LNHDA, CDR2 SQIVND (reference sequence). This CDR3 is built from 16 residues. Donors were grouped by their self-reported clinical history. In the 2 weeks before study entry, exposed participants met a COVID-19 case, which was PCR-confirmed or clinician-diagnosed. Original processing methods: Amplification of reference gene primers provided the estimated nucleated cell counts. Generated by immunoSEQ multiplex PCR, the TCRdb table keeps only in-frame clones and is missing some. Clone size and V and J calls were adopted from that table, with D and trimming inferred from the DNA. Of hundreds of thousands of clones in the sample, roughly 89% were seen once. This sample is part of a study of blood T cell repertoires in COVID-19. Study overall: Sample material is recorded as cDNA or gDNA derived from T cells, B-cell-depleted T cells, or PBMCs.

Sequencing was performed on PBMCs or T cells enriched from blood (not recorded which). The V and J genes are TRBV19 and TRBJ2-1; 11 nucleotides match TRBD2. The clonotype was recovered from a woman between 50 and 59 years old who had been exposed to COVID-19. As DNA, the CDR3 is TGTGCCAGTAGTGACCAACTAGCGGGAGACTACAATGAGCAGTTCTTC. This translates into CASSDQLAGDYNEQFF.